This entry lists 25 T cell receptor beta chains sequenced from one sample in a study of neurological immune-mediated disorders. TCRdb reprocessed the 5' RACE reads via MiXCR and lists one record per CDR3 protein. The profile shows under 70,000 distinct CDR3 sequences, around 5.2% of them singletons. The source material was PBMCs. These receptors were taken from a woman younger than 45 with multiple sclerosis.

The rearrangement uses TRBV3-1 and TRBJ1-2; the match to TRBD1 covers 9 bases. This CDR3 comprises 15 residues. Trimming took 1 base from V and 4 from J; bases not matched to a gene: 4. Germline-derived CDR1 and CDR2 are LGHDT and YNNKEL (reference sequence). CDR3 nucleotides: TGTGCCAGCAGCCAAGGAACAGGGGGCACCTATGGCTACACCTTC. Protein sequence: CASSQGTGGTYGYTF.

In this sample, this clonotype turned up many times. The CDR3, as DNA: TGCAGTGCCTCCGGGACAGGGTTTAATTCACCCCTCCACTTT. This encodes CSASGTGFNSPLHF. The J gene is TRBJ1-6, the V gene TRBV20-1; TRBD1 matches 9 bases. The CDR3 spans 14 residues. V was clipped by 6 bases and J by 6 bases; unmatched bases: 6. The germline gives CDR1 DFQATT, CDR2 SNEGSKA (reference sequence).

In its sample, this clonotype was seen many times. This rearrangement joins TRBV7-3 to TRBJ2-2, with D tentatively TRBD1 or TRBD2 (5 bases each). The CDR3 is 13 amino acids. Trimming pared 2 bases from V and 5 bases from J, leaving 6 bases between. Germline CDR1 and CDR2: SGHTA and FQGTGA. The CDR3 DNA is TGTGCCAGCAGCTTATGGGGGACCGGGGAGCTGTTTTTT. It codes for CASSLWGTGELFF.

This clonotype was observed many times. V and J are TRBV28 and TRBJ2-3, with D possibly TRBD1 on 5 matching bases. The CDR3 is 12 amino acids. Looked up from germline, CDR1 is MDHEN and CDR2 is SYDVKM. The V end was cut by 5 bases, the J end by 9 bases, with 12 bases between. CDR3: CASSRLWGTQYF. The DNA for the CDR3 is TGTGCCAGCAGTCGTCTCTGGGGCACGCAGTATTTT.

This clonotype was detected ten times or more. This chain connects TRBV11-2 to TRBJ1-1, with D possibly TRBD1 on 5 matching bases. CDR3 length: 15 residues. Trimming left V 5 bases short and J 1 base short, with 14 bases between. The germline V gene has CDR1 SGHAT and CDR2 FQNNGV. Written as DNA, the CDR3 is TGTGCCAGCAGCCCACGGGGCGTCCCGAACACTGAAGCTTTCTTT. Amino acids: CASSPRGVPNTEAFF. Drawing the rest from reference TRBV11-2 and TRBJ1-1, the complete variable domain is EAGVAQSPRYKIIEKRQSVAFWCNPISGHATLYWYQQILGQGPKLLIQFQNNGVVDDSQLPKDRFSAERLKGVDSTLKIQPAKLEDSAVYLCASSPRGVPNTEAFFGQGTRLTVV.

This clonotype has at least ten counts. The rearrangement links TRBV7-6 to TRBJ2-1; TRBD1 agrees at 7 bases. CDR3 length: 15 residues. V lost 1 base, J lost 0 bases, and 0 bases stayed unmatched. The germline gives CDR1 SGHVS, CDR2 FNYEAQ. DNA of the CDR3: TGTGCCAGCAGCTTAGGACAGGGCTCCTACAATGAGCAGTTCTTC. This sequence encodes CASSLGQGSYNEQFF.

Ten or more counts support this clonotype. A much bigger clone sits one base away, suggesting this may be a read error. The chain carries TRBV20-1 and TRBJ1-2; D call uncertain. With 7 bases removed from V and 8 bases from J, the gap between germline ends came to 20 bases. This CDR3 has 13 amino acids. CDR1 DFQATT and CDR2 SNEGSKA come from the germline V gene (reference sequence). CDR3 sequence reads: CSVSLPSPEGYTF. Written as DNA, the CDR3 is TGCAGTGTCTCGCTCCCGAGCCCTGAAGGCTACACCTTC.

There are many counts of this clonotype. V and J are TRBV20-1 and TRBJ1-5; TRBD1 matches 12 bases. The CDR3 extends over 16 amino acids. Germline CDR1 is DFQATT and CDR2 is SNEGSKA (reference sequence). Trimming cost V 5 bases and J 2 bases; bases outside gene matches: 7. The CDR3 sequence is CSAAGTGGVGNQPQHF. In DNA form, the CDR3 reads TGCAGTGCTGCCGGGACAGGGGGCGTGGGCAATCAGCCCCAGCATTTT.

This clonotype was seen at least ten times. The chain uses TRBV20-1 and TRBJ1-1, with D possibly being TRBD1 (5 bases). Germline lookup yields CDR1 DFQATT and CDR2 SNEGSKA (reference sequence). V was pared by 8 bases and J by 3 bases, with 13 bases between. CDR3 size: 12 residues. CDR3 protein: CSTLTGDTEAFF. CDR3 in DNA: TGCAGTACCCTCACGGGGGACACTGAAGCTTTCTTT.

This clonotype showed up many times. The J gene is TRBJ1-2, the V gene TRBV7-6; no definite D call. The length of the CDR3 is 16 residues. V was trimmed by 2 bases and J by 0 bases, leaving 13 bases between them. The germline V gene has CDR1 SGHVS and CDR2 FNYEAQ. CDR3 coding DNA: TGTGCCAGCAGCTTAAGTGCTGGGGTCTCTAACTATGGCTACACCTTC. Its protein product is CASSLSAGVSNYGYTF.

In regard to this clonotype: With a much larger clone just one base away, this may be a read error. J is TRBJ1-6 and V is TRBV5-1; 7 bases map to TRBD1. The CDR3 has 15 residues. CDR1 and CDR2 from the germline V gene are SGHRS and YFSETQ. CDR3 in amino acids: CASSIQGYGNSPLNF. Written as DNA, the CDR3 is TGCGCCAGCAGCATACAGGGGTATGGAAATTCACCCCTCAACTTT.

There are many counts of this clonotype. This chain connects TRBV5-6 to TRBJ1-1, with a possible D match to TRBD1 (6 bases). V lost 4 bases, J lost 1 base, and 20 bases lay in between. Germline-derived CDR1 and CDR2 are SGHDT and YYEEEE. The CDR3 is 17 amino acids. CDR3 residues: CASSPTGRPLRNTEAFF. In DNA form, the CDR3 reads TGTGCCAGCAGCCCAACAGGGCGACCCCTCAGGAACACTGAAGCTTTCTTT.

This clonotype has a handful of counts. The genes are TRBV20-1 and TRBJ1-2; 9 bases fit TRBD1. Looked up from germline, CDR1 is DFQATT and CDR2 is SNEGSKA (reference sequence). J gave up 7 bases and V 6 bases, and 12 bases lay outside the gene matches. The CDR3 runs 14 residues. This chain's CDR3 is CSAARQGVDFGYTF. As DNA, the CDR3 is TGCAGTGCCGCAAGACAGGGGGTGGACTTTGGCTACACCTTC.

This clonotype was seen ten or more times. This chain joins TRBV7-9 and TRBJ2-1; 8 bases are a match to TRBD2. J gave up 2 bases and V 5 bases, and 5 bases lay outside the gene matches. Germline CDR1 is SEHNR and CDR2 is FQNEAQ (reference sequence). This CDR3 contains 15 residues. The CDR3 sequence is CASSSTGGPYNEQFF. As DNA, the CDR3 is TGTGCCAGCAGCAGCACGGGGGGGCCCTACAATGAGCAGTTCTTC.

There are many counts of this clonotype. The J gene is TRBJ2-1, the V gene TRBV20-1; the D call may be TRBD1 or TRBD2 (5 bases each). The CDR3 runs to 13 residues. CDR1 is DFQATT, CDR2 SNEGSKA, per germline (reference sequence). V was trimmed by 3 bases and J by 4 bases, leaving 10 bases between them. The CDR3, as DNA: TGCAGTGCTAGGGGCTGGGGGTACAATGAGCAGTTCTTC. Protein product: CSARGWGYNEQFF.

The sample holds many counts of this clonotype. V and J are TRBV4-1 and TRBJ1-5, with D possibly matching TRBD1 (6 bases). The length of the CDR3 is 14 residues. The V end lost 1 base, the J end lost 7 bases, and 11 bases lay between the germline ends. Germline loops: CDR1 MGHRA, CDR2 YSYEKL. The CDR3 loop is CASSQGPRGQPQHF. The DNA of the CDR3 is TGCGCCAGCAGCCAAGGTCCTAGGGGGCAGCCCCAGCATTTT.

This clonotype was counted many times. The chain has TRBV5-1 and TRBJ1-5; D ambiguous. Trimming cost V 4 bases and J 7 bases, with 18 bases left between them. This CDR3 contains 15 residues. In germline, CDR1 is SGHRS, CDR2 YFSETQ. Here the CDR3 DNA reads TGCGCCAGCAGCCCCGGACCAGGCTGGGAACAGCCCCAGCATTTT. Residues: CASSPGPGWEQPQHF.

This clonotype was counted many times. The chain couples TRBV7-8 to TRBJ2-7, with TRBD2 identical over 14 bases. Germline V gene data show CDR1 as SGHVS and CDR2 as FQNEAQ. The CDR3 runs 18 residues. J gave up 0 bases and V 3 bases, and 7 bases lay outside the gene matches. As DNA, the CDR3 is TGTGCCAGCAGCTTTGGACTAGCGGGGGGTCTAAGCTCCTACGAGCAGTACTTC. Protein: CASSFGLAGGLSSYEQYF.

The rearrangement uses TRBV12-3 or TRBV12-4 and TRBJ1-2; TRBD1 agrees at 7 bases. Germline trimming cut 4 bases from V and 8 bases from J; bases unmatched to any gene: 7. The CDR3 spans 13 residues. The CDR3 is CASSSTGLVGYTF. In DNA form, the CDR3 reads TGTGCCAGCAGTTCGACAGGGCTAGTAGGCTACACCTTC.

The table lists this clonotype with many counts. The V and J genes are TRBV7-2 and TRBJ2-7; 8 nucleotides line up with TRBD1. Unmatched junction bases numbered 1, after V lost 1 base and J lost 2 bases. CDR1 and CDR2 from the germline V gene are SGHTA and FQGNSA. The CDR3 is made up of 14 amino acids. The CDR3 here is CASSLGTGTYEQYF. CDR3 DNA sequence: TGTGCCAGCAGCTTAGGGACAGGGACCTACGAGCAGTACTTC.

This clonotype was counted ten times or more. The gene calls are TRBV27 and TRBJ2-1; perhaps D is TRBD1 or TRBD2 (6 bases each). V was trimmed by 5 bases and J by 10 bases, leaving 15 bases between them. The CDR3 length is 13 residues. From germline, CDR1 is MNHEY and CDR2 SMNVEV (reference sequence). CDR3 in DNA: TGTGCCAGCAGTGGGGGCAGGGCGGGGGAGCAGTTCTTC. Amino acids: CASSGGRAGEQFF.

This clonotype has ten or more counts. V gene TRBV12-3 or TRBV12-4 combines with J gene TRBJ2-2; D uncertain. The CDR3 runs to 12 residues. V lost 6 bases and J 6 bases, leaving 8 bases between the germline ends. The CDR3 spells CASSPMAGELFF. In DNA, the CDR3 is TGTGCCAGCAGCCCGATGGCCGGGGAGCTGTTTTTT.

Concerning this clonotype itself: Relative to the germline gene, one junction end is altered; a read error may explain this. The chain has TRBV4-2 and TRBJ1-6; D might be TRBD1 (6 bases). There are 13 residues in the CDR3. Germline CDR1 is LGHNA and CDR2 is YNFKEQ. CDR3 bases: TGTGCCAGCAGCTTGACAGGTTTAGCACCCCTCAACTTT. Protein sequence: CASSLTGLAPLNF.

The table lists this clonotype with many counts. The J gene is TRBJ2-5, the V gene TRBV11-2; the D call may be TRBD1 or TRBD2 (5 bases each). Trimming removed 8 bases at V and 3 bases at J, with 7 bases between. Germline V CDR1 and CDR2: SGHAT, FQNNGV. The length of the CDR3 is 11 residues. The CDR3 loop is CASGGKETQYF. In DNA form, the CDR3 reads TGTGCCAGCGGGGGAAAAGAGACCCAGTACTTC.

Many counts were recorded for this clonotype. Germline is not matched at one junction end, which may reflect a read error. V usage is TRBV5-1 and J usage is TRBJ1-5, with a tentative D call TRBD1 (6 bases). Germline lookup yields CDR1 SGHRS and CDR2 YFSETQ. This CDR3 has 15 residues. CDR3: CASSLDNGGNQPQNF. CDR3 nucleotides: TGCGCCAGCAGTTTGGACAACGGGGGCAATCAGCCCCAGAATTTT.